The entry that follows covers one T cell receptor (beta chain) sequence. These data are taken from a study of Ad26.COV2.S vaccination and SARS-CoV-2 variants. The treatment denotes: roughly 20 received Ad26.COV2.S at low or high dose, single or two shots; about 5 received placebo; per-sample allocation not given. At day 63 after the first vaccine or placebo injection, samples were drawn. V was trimmed by 6 bases and J by 6 bases, leaving 10 bases between them. There are 12 residues in the CDR3. Germline values: CDR1 MNHEY, CDR2 SVGEGT. This table comes from immunoSEQ multiplex PCR, and its TCRdb copy is limited to in-frame clones, with some not included. The data contain 400,000 to 450,000 clones, about 92% of them seen just once; the ten biggest clones take up roughly 3.9%.

V and J are TRBV6-2 or TRBV6-3 and TRBJ2-3, with D possibly matching TRBD2 (5 bases). This TCR came from a person between 18 and 59 years old who received the Ad26.COV2.S COVID-19 vaccine or a placebo. The sequencing here drew on peripheral blood, taken in a trial of Ad26.COV2.S vaccine versus placebo. The CDR3 region has the DNA TGTGCCAGCAGCGGAGCGGTCGATACGCAGTATTTT. As protein: CASSGAVDTQYF.